This TCR beta chain was sequenced during a study of blood T cell repertoires in COVID-19. The protocol was immunoSEQ multiplex PCR, while the TCRdb copy is restricted to in-frame clones and leaves out a portion. The sample has approximately 160,000 clones, less than 85% seen once. This CDR3 is 15 amino acids long. CDR1 is SGDLS, CDR2 YYNGEE, per germline. V shed 5 bases, J shed 0 bases, and the junction held 2 bases outside the gene matches. Participants' own reports of clinical history determined their cohort assignment. The source is a woman aged 45-60 years who had recovered from COVID-19. Sequenced: PBMCs or T cells enriched from blood (not recorded which). The chain employs TRBV9 and TRBJ2-1; the match to TRBD2 covers 10 bases. CDR3 in amino acids: CASSASGGSYNEQFF. The CDR3 nucleotides are TGTGCCAGCAGTGCTAGCGGGGGCTCCTACAATGAGCAGTTCTTC.